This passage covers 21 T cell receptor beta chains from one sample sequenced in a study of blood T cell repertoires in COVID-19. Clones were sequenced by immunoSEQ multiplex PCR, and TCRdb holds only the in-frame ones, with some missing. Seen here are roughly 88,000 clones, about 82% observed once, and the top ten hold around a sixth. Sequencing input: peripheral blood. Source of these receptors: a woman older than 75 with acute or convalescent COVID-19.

The CDR3 DNA reads as TGTGCCAGCAGTTATATTAGTAGGGGACAGCTCACAGATACGCAGTATTTT. It yields the protein CASSYISRGQLTDTQYF. The chain joins TRBV6-2 or TRBV6-3 to TRBJ2-3; the match to TRBD1 covers 7 bases. Per the germline V gene, CDR1 is MNHEY and CDR2 is SVGEGT. The CDR3 runs 17 residues. V lost 3 bases, J lost 2 bases, and 11 bases stayed unmatched.

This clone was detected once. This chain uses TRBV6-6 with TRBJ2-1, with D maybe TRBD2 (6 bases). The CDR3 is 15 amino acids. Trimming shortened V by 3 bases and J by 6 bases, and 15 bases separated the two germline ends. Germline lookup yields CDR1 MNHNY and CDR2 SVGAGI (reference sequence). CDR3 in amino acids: CASSYSGSFGNEQFF. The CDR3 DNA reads TGTGCCAGCAGTTATAGCGGCTCCTTCGGCAATGAGCAGTTCTTC.

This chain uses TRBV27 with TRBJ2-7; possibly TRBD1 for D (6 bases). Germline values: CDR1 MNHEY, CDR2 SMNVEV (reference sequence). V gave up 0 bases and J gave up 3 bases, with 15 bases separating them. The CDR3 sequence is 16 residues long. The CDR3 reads CASSLSRSGVGYEQYF. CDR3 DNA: TGTGCCAGCAGTTTATCGAGGTCAGGGGTTGGCTACGAGCAGTACTTC.

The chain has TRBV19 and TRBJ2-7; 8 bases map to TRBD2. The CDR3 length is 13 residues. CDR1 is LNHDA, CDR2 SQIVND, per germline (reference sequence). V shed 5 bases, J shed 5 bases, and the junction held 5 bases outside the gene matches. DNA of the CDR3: TGTGCCAGTAGTCGGGGGGGCGGGGACGAGCAGTACTTC. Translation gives CASSRGGGDEQYF.

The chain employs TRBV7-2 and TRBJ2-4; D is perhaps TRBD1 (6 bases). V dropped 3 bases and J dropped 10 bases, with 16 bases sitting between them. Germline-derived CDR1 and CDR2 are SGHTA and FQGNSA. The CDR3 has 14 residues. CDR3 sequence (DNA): TGTGCCAGCAGCTTTATCCGTGCAGGGGAAATTCAGTACTTC. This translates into CASSFIRAGEIQYF.

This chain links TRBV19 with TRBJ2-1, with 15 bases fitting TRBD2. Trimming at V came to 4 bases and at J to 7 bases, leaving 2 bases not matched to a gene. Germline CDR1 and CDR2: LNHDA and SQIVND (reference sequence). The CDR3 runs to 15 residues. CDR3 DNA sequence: TGTGCCAGTAGTACCGGGACTAGCGGGGGGAATGAGCAGTTCTTC. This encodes CASSTGTSGGNEQFF.

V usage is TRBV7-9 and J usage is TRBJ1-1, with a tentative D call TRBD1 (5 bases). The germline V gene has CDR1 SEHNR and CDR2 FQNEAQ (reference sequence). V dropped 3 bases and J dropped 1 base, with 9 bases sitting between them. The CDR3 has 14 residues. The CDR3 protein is CASSLTVGNTEAFF. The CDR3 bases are TGTGCCAGCAGCTTGACAGTTGGGAACACTGAAGCTTTCTTT.

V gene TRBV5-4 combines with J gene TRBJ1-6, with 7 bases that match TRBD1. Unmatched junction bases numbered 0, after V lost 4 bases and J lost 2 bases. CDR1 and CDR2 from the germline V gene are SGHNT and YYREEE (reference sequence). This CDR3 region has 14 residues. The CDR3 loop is CASSGTAYNSPLHF. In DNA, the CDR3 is TGTGCCAGCAGCGGGACAGCCTATAATTCACCCCTCCACTTT.

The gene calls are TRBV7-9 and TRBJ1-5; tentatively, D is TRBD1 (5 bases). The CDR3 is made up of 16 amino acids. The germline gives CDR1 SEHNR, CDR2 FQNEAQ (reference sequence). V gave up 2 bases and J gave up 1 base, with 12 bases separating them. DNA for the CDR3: TGTGCCAGCAGCTTAAGTGGGGCAGGAAGCAATCAGCCCCAGCATTTT. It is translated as CASSLSGAGSNQPQHF. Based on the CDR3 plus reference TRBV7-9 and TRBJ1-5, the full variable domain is DTGVSQNPRHKITKRGQNVTFRCDPISEHNRLYWYRQTLGQGPEFLTYFQNEAQLEKSRLLSDRFSAERPKGSFSTLEIQRTEQGDSAMYLCASSLSGAGSNQPQHFGDGTRLSIL.

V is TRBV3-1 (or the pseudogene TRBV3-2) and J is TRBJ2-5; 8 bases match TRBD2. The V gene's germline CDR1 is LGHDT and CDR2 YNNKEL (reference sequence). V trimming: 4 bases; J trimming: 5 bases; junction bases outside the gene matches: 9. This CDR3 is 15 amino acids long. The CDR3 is CASSRKTGGHETQYF. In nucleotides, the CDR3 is TGTGCCAGCAGCCGGAAGACGGGGGGGCACGAGACCCAGTACTTC.

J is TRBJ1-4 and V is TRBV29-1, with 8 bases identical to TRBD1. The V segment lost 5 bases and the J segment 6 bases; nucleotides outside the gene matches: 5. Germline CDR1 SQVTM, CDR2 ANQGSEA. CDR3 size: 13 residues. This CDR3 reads CSVIQGAYEKLFF. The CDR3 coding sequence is TGCAGCGTTATCCAGGGGGCTTATGAAAAACTGTTTTTT.

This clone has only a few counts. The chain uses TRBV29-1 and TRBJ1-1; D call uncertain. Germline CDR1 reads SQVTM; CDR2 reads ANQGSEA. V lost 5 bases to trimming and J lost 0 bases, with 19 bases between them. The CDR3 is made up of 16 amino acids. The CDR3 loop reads CSVTGLSGRVNTEAFF. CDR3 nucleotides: TGCAGCGTTACCGGACTGAGCGGACGTGTGAACACTGAAGCTTTCTTT.

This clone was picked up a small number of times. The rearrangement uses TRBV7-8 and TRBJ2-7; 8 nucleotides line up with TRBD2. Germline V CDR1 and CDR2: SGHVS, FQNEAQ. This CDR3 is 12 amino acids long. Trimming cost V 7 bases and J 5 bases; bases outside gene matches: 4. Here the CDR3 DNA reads TGTGCCAGCACGACTAGCGTGCACGAGCAGTACTTC. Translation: CASTTSVHEQYF. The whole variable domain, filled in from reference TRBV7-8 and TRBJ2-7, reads GAGVSQSPRYKVAKRGQDVALRCDPISGHVSLFWYQQALGQGPEFLTYFQNEAQLDKSGLPSDRFFAERPEGSVSTLKIQRTQQEDSAVYLCASTTSVHEQYFGPGTRLTVT.

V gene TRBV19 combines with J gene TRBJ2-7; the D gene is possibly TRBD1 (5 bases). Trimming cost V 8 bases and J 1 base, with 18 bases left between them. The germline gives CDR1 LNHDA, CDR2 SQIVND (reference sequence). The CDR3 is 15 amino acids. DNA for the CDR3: TGTGCCAGTGCCGTCGCGGACACCGGATCCTACGAGCAGTACTTC. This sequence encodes CASAVADTGSYEQYF.

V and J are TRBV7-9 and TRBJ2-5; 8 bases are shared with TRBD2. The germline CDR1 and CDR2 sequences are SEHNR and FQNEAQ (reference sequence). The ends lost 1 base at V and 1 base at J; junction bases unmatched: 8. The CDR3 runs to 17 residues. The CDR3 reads CASSLGEAGVIQETQYF. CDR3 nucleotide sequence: TGTGCCAGCAGCTTAGGGGAAGCGGGGGTTATCCAAGAGACCCAGTACTTC.

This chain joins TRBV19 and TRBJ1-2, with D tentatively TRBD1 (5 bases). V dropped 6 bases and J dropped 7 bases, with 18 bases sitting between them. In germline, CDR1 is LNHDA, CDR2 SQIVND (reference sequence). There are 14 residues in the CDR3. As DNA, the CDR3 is TGTGCCAGTAGAAGGCAAGGGGAACGAGGTGGCTACACCTTC. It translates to CASRRQGERGGYTF.

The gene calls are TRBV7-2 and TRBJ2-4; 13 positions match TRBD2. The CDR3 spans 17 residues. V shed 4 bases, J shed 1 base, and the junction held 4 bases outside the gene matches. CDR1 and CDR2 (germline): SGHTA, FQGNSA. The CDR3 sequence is CASSSQTSGGAKNIQYF. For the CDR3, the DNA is TGTGCCAGCAGCTCCCAGACTAGCGGGGGGGCCAAAAACATTCAGTACTTC.

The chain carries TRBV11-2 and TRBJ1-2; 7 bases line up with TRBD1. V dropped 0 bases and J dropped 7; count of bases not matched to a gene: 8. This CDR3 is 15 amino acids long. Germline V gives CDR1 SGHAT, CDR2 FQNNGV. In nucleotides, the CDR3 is TGTGCCAGCAGCTTAGATCGGAGACAGGGAGGTGGCTACACCTTC. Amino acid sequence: CASSLDRRQGGGYTF.

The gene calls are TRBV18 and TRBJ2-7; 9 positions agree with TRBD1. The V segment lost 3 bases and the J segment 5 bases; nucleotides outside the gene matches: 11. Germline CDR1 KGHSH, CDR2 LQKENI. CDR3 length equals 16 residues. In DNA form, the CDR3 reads TGTGCCAGCTCACCGCCTAGGACAGGGGCTATAAACGAGCAGTACTTC. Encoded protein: CASSPPRTGAINEQYF.

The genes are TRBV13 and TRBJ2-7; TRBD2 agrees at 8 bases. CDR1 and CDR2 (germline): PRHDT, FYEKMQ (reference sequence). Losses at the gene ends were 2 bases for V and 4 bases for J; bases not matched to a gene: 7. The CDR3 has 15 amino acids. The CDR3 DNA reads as TGTGCCAGCAGCTTACGGGAGGGGACCCAATACGAGCAGTACTTC. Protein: CASSLREGTQYEQYF.

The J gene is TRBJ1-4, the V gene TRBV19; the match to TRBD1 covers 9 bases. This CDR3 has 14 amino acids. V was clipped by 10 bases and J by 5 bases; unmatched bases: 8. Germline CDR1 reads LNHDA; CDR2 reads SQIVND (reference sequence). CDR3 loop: CATGSGTGNEKLFF. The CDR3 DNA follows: TGTGCCACGGGGTCCGGGACAGGGAATGAAAAACTGTTTTTT.